A selection of T cell receptor beta chains follows, all from one sample in a study of control samples from healthy donors and cancer patients. The method was immunoSEQ multiplex PCR; TCRdb's version includes in-frame clones alone and lacks a portion of them. The sample holds around 150,000 clones, about 94% seen once. Sequencing input: PBMCs. The origin of the receptors is a man aged 60 to 69 with colorectal cancer. CDR3s include the opening cysteine and the closing phenylalanine or tryptophan.

>TRBV4-3|TRBJ1-2
CASSRYSGTGIANYGYTF
>TRBV28|TRBJ1-4
CASSSGTVNEKLFF
>TRBV19|TRBJ2-5
CASSDGAGSRAETQYF
>TRBV7-2|TRBJ2-1
CASSSLGTSGGSEQFF
>TRBV18|TRBJ2-2
CASSPTTGGKRAGELFF
>TRBV9|TRBJ1-6
CASTQVQGIPLRSPLHF
>TRBV6-5|TRBJ1-1
CASSYDRRVDTEAFF
>TRBV4-3|TRBJ1-1
CASSQAAGGGTEAFF
>TRBV7-2|TRBJ1-1
CASSSSAGSTEAFF
>TRBV11-2|TRBJ2-7
CASSATGGTYEQYF
>TRBV12-5|TRBJ2-7
CASAPGTGIYEQYF
>TRBV7-2|TRBJ1-2
CASSLVGQNYGYTF
>TRBV7-6|TRBJ1-1
CASSFGPNTEAFF
>TRBV5-1|TRBJ2-2
CASSLRSGNTGELFF